The rows below give T cell receptor beta chains drawn from one sample of a study of read filtering for tumor transcriptome and immune sequencing. TCRdb itself ran the reads through MiXCR, one entry per CDR3 protein. The table has 40,000 to 50,000 distinct CDR3 sequences, roughly 20% seen once; the top ten hold over 15%. Specimen: a population of CD138-negative cells sorted from bone marrow. Receptor source: a donor at least 40 years old with multiple myeloma. CDR3s include the opening cysteine and the closing phenylalanine or tryptophan.

j_gene | v_gene | len | CDR3aa
TRBJ2-2 | TRBV2 | 15 | CASSVRFANTGELFF
TRBJ2-1 | TRBV29-1 | 15 | CSVETPGGVWNEQFF
TRBJ1-1 | TRBV7-6 | 12 | CASSRAGTEAFF
TRBJ2-3 | TRBV29-1 | 14 | CSVEAGTSTDTQYF
TRBJ1-1 | TRBV5-5 | 17 | CASSPEWGRAVNTETFF
TRBJ2-7 | TRBV29-1 | 13 | CSASWSPGGEQYF
TRBJ2-3 | TRBV19 | 13 | CASSNRGGDTQYF
TRBJ2-7 | TRBV19 | 16 | CASSAQGQARSSEQYF
TRBJ2-1 | TRBV20-1 | 15 | CSARDPLAGQNEQFF
TRBJ2-1 | TRBV10-3 | 14 | CAISGDRERNEQFF
TRBJ2-7 | TRBV5-1 | 12 | CASSLKGGEQYF
TRBJ2-3 | TRBV7-3 | 13 | CASSLDDTDTQYF
TRBJ2-1 | TRBV7-2 | 14 | CASSLGLAAYEQFF
TRBJ2-2 | TRBV24-1 | 13 | CATGSGPTGELFF
TRBJ2-7 | TRBV7-2 | 13 | CASSGPGKNEQYF
TRBJ2-7 | TRBV5-4 | 14 | CASSPGQGFYEQYF
TRBJ1-1 | TRBV29-1 | 11 | CSVPWNTEAFF
TRBJ2-7 | TRBV7-9 | 12 | CASSLTTYEQYF
TRBJ1-4 | TRBV7-2 | 14 | CASSDSGHNEKLFF
TRBJ2-1 | TRBV19 | 15 | CASPDGIGIYNEQFF
TRBJ2-3 | TRBV5-1 | 15 | CASSLVTSGRDTQYF
TRBJ2-1 | TRBV24-1 | 17 | CATSDRSGGSFHNEQFF